This section outlines one T cell receptor beta chain sequence together with its context. Its cognate antigen is unknown. This sample is drawn from a study of cytotoxic CD8 clonotypes in ibrutinib-treated CLL. Broader study findings: Circulating CD8+ T-cell counts were tracked by baseline clonality, which exceeded that of age-matched healthy donors.

Cryopreserved PBMCs yielded roughly 2 micrograms of genomic DNA for TCR beta libraries. This CDR3 comprises 15 residues. The table came from immunoSEQ multiplex PCR; TCRdb's copy has only in-frame clones and leaves some out. The sample has 57,000 or so clones; around 52% are singletons. This TCR was recovered from a human donor with chronic lymphocytic leukemia. The input for sequencing was PBMCs, taken at disease progression, from a patient treated with ibrutinib. The chain combines TRBV21-1 with TRBJ2-1; TRBD1, the table's D call, was not compared with the DNA. TRBV21-1 is designated a pseudogene. The chain's CDR3 is CASSKGQGQGNEQFF. The CDR3 DNA reads TGTGCCAGCAGCAAAGGACAGGGCCAGGGCAATGAGCAGTTCTTC.